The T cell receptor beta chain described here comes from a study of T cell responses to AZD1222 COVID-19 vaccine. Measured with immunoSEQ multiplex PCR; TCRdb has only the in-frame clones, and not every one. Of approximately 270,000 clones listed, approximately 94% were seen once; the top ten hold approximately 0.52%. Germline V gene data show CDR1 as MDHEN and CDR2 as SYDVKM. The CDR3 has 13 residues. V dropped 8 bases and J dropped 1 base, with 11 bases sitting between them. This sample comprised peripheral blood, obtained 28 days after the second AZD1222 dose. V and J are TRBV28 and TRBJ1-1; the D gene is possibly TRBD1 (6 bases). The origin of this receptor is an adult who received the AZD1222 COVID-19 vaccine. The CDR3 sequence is CASQGTTNTEAFF. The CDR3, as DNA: TGTGCCAGCCAGGGGACAACGAACACTGAAGCTTTCTTT.